Listed below are T cell receptor beta chains from one sample, sequenced in a study of cytomegalovirus exposure and HLA in healthy donors. Method: immunoSEQ multiplex PCR; TCRdb's copy keeps in-frame clones and lacks some. The table shows some 180,000 clones, with more than 75% occurring only once. The sequenced sample consisted of PBMCs. The origin of the receptors is a man aged 35-49 years in good health and CMV-seropositive. Both conserved end residues are part of each CDR3. D genes are given only for firm matches. Size tells how often a clone was seen (once, few, many) or the class of an expanded clone, and some rows leave it out.

size	V	J	D	DNA	CDR3
few	TRBV7-2	TRBJ1-5	.	TGTGCCAGCAGCTTAGGCCTTTCGGGGGGCCAGCCCCAGCATTTT	CASSLGLSGGQPQHF
.	TRBV6-1	TRBJ2-7	TRBD1	TGTGCCAGCAGTGAAGGAAGGACAGGGGGCCTTAACGAGCAGTACTTC	CASSEGRTGGLNEQYF
few	TRBV7-9	TRBJ2-6	.	TGTGCCAGCAGCTGGACAGCGGTCTCTGGGGCCAACGTCCTGACTTTC	CASSWTAVSGANVLTF
.	TRBV7-2	TRBJ1-3	.	TGTGCCAGCAGCTTAGTGGGCACGAGCTCTGGAAACACCATATATTTT	CASSLVGTSSGNTIYF
.	TRBV25-1	TRBJ1-6	.	TGTGCCAGCAAGGGCAGGGAACACTCACCCCTCCACTTT	CASKGREHSPLHF
.	TRBV7-9	TRBJ2-1	TRBD2	TGTGCCAGCAGCACCACCGGGACTAGCGGAACCTACAATGAGCAGTTCTTC	CASSTTGTSGTYNEQFF
once	TRBV5-4	TRBJ2-3	TRBD2	TGTGCCAGCAGCTTCTTAGCGGGGGGGAGCACAGATACGCAGTATTTT	CASSFLAGGSTDTQYF
.	TRBV6-5	TRBJ1-1	.	TGTGCCAGCAGTAGACAGAATGGGAACACTGAAGCTTTCTTT	CASSRQNGNTEAFF
.	TRBV5-1	TRBJ1-4	.	TGTGCCAGCAGCTCCCTACAGGGTGGGGGTGAAAAACTGTTTTTT	CASSSLQGGGEKLFF
.	TRBV30	TRBJ2-2	TRBD2	TGTGCCTGGAAGACTAGCGGGACATCGAACACCGGGGAGCTGTTTTTT	CAWKTSGTSNTGELFF
.	TRBV18	TRBJ1-1	.	TGTGCCAGCTCACAAAACGACAGGAGAGCTGAAGCTTTCTTT	CASSQNDRRAEAFF
.	TRBV10-3	TRBJ1-2	.	TGTGCCATCAGTGGACAGATAGACTATGGCTACACCTTC	CAISGQIDYGYTF
.	TRBV15	TRBJ2-1	.	TGTGCCACCAGCACCGCGCCGGCGGGTGAGCAGTTCTTC	CATSTAPAGEQFF
.	TRBV28	TRBJ1-5	TRBD1	TGTGCCAGCAGCCCCGGACAGGGATATCAGCCCCAGCATTTT	CASSPGQGYQPQHF